This T cell receptor (beta chain) was found in a study of blood T cell repertoires in COVID-19 (TCRdb year 2020). Turning to the overall study: Collaborator samples came from the United States, Italy and Spain and covered acute and convalescent phases of COVID-19. The material from the prospective study consisted of cDNA or gDNA derived from T cells, B-cell-depleted T cells, or PBMCs. Deeply sampled blood TCRbeta repertoires from subjects exposed to, actively infected with, or recovered from COVID-19 were included in the dataset. A freely available public database, intended as a resource for researchers studying the immune response to SARS-CoV-2, is where the repertoires were released. The samples were drawn from the first 160 participants of the ongoing ImmuneRACE study and from 1,200 or so subjects provided by 6 global collaborators. The sample metadata nearly always contained a de-identified subject ID, COVID-19 status, age in years and sex. HLA class I and class II types, where available, came from metadata supplied by the sample provider rather than from assay-based typing. What the research found in general, with its limitations: Clinical and demographic metadata were provided uncurated, with the amount varying by source and participant.

TCRbeta CDR3 regions were amplified from genomic DNA using the immunoSEQ Assay, a bias-controlled multiplex PCR. Per the source publication's procedure: Within the assay, amplification of reference gene primers was used to estimate how many nucleated cells each sample contained. Sequence reads were collapsed and filtered to measure the absolute abundance of every unique TCRbeta CDR3 rearrangement. Productive Simpson clonality was computed per sample as the square root of Simpson's diversity index over productive rearrangements. TCRdb obtained this table from immuneACCESS and retained in-frame rearrangements with V and J assigned. These tables miss some clones; where compared with another copy, unresolved V genes account for less than half of the shortfall, and the remainder is unexplained. V and J calls and clone size are those listed in that table; D and trimming were worked out from the DNA. Present in this sample are about 250,000 clones, 65% to 80% of which were seen just once. The top ten clones comprise about 4% of the sample.

Collaborating institutions collected whole blood in K2EDTA tubes following their own protocols. For TCRbeta analysis, collaborators shipped samples in one of three forms: frozen whole blood, isolated PBMCs, or DNA extracted from either of those sample types. This clone showed up many times. The specificity of this receptor is unknown. Qualities for individual bases were not recorded, and no much larger clone is one base off. The CDR3 has 19 amino acids, counting the end cysteine and phenylalanine. Of the read, only the CDR3 DNA is kept; its 57 bases are in frame from base 1. Clipping removes 2 bases from V and 3 bases from J, with 15 as the unmatched junction base count. CDR1 and CDR2, per the germline V gene, are MDHEN and SYDVKM.

This chain is built from TRBV28 and TRBJ1-4; 7 bases in the middle match TRBD1. Sequencing used peripheral blood. This clonotype was obtained from a woman aged 40 to 50 with active or convalescent COVID-19. The CDR3 in this case is CASSLREGRQGWANEKLFF. The nucleotide sequence is given as TGTGCCAGCAGTTTACGAGAGGGCCGACAGGGTTGGGCTAATGAAAAACTGTTTTTT.